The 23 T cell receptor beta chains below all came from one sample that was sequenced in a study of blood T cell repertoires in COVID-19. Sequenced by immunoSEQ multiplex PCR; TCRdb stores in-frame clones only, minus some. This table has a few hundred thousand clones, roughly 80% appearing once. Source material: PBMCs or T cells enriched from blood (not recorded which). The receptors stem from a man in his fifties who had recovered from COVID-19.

CDR3 in amino acids: CASSWLPPSSYNEQFF. CDR3 coding DNA: TGTGCCAGCAGTTGGCTGCCTCCTTCATCCTACAATGAGCAGTTCTTC. The chain uses TRBV27 and TRBJ2-1; D remains ambiguous. The length of the CDR3 is 16 residues. The germline V gene has CDR1 MNHEY and CDR2 SMNVEV (reference sequence). V lost 4 bases and J lost 1, with 14 bases in between.

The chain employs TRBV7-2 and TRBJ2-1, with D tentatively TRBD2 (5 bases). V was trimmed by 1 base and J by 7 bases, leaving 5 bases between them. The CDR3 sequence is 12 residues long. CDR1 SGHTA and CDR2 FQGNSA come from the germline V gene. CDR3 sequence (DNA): TGTGCCAGCAGCTTAGAGCGGAATGAGCAGTTCTTC. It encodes CASSLERNEQFF.

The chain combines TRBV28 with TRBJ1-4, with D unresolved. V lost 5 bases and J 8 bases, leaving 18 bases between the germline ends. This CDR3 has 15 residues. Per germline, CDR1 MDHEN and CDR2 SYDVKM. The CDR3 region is CASSTGRRAGEKLFF. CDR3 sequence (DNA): TGTGCCAGCAGTACTGGACGCCGGGCGGGGGAAAAACTGTTTTTT. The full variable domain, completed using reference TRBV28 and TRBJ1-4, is DVKVTQSSRYLVKRTGEKVFLECVQDMDHENMFWYRQDPGLGLRLIYFSYDVKMKEKGDIPEGYSVSREKKERFSLILESASTNQTSMYLCASSTGRRAGEKLFFGSGTQLSVL.

The CDR3 sequence is CSARHTGELFF. The CDR3 DNA is TGCAGTGCCAGGCACACCGGGGAGCTGTTTTTT. The rearrangement joins TRBV20-1 to TRBJ2-2; no firm D call. The CDR3 has 11 residues. V lost 6 bases and J 3 bases, leaving 5 bases between the germline ends. Germline loops: CDR1 DFQATT, CDR2 SNEGSKA (reference sequence).

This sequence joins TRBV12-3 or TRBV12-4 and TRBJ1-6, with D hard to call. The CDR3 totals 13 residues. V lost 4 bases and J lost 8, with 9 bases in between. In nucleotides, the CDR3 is TGTGCCAGCAGTTGGGTGGAGGATTCACCCCTCCACTTT. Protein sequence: CASSWVEDSPLHF.

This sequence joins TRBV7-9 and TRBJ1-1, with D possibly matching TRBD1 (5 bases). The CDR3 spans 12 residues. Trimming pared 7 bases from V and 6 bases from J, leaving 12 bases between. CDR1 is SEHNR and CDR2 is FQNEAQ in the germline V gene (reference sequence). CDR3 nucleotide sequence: TGTGCCAGCACCCAGGGTGTCGCTGAAGCTTTCTTT. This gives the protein CASTQGVAEAFF.

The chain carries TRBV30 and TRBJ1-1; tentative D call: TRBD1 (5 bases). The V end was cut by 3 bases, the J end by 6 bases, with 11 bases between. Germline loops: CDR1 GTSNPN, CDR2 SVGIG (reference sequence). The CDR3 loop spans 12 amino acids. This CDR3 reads CAWRRGEAEAFF. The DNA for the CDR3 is TGTGCCTGGAGAAGGGGTGAGGCTGAAGCTTTCTTT.

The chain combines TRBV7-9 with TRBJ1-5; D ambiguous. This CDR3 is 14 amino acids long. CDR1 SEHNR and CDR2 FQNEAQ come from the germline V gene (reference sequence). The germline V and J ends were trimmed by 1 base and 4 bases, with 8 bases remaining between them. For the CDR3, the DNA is TGTGCCAGCAGCTTAGACAGCAGTAATCAGCCCCAGCATTTT. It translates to CASSLDSSNQPQHF.

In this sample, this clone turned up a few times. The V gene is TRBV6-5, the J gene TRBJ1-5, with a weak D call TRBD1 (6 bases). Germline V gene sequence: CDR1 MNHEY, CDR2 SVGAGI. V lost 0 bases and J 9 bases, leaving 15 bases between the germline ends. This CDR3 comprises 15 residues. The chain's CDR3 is CASSYSWSGAGPQHF. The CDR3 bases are TGTGCCAGCAGTTACTCATGGTCAGGGGCCGGGCCCCAGCATTTT.

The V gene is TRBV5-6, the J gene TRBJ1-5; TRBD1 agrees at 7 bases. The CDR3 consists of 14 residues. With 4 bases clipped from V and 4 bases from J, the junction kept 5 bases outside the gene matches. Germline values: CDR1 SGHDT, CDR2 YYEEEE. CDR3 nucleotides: TGTGCCAGCAGCGACGGGACAGTAAATCAGCCCCAGCATTTT. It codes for CASSDGTVNQPQHF.

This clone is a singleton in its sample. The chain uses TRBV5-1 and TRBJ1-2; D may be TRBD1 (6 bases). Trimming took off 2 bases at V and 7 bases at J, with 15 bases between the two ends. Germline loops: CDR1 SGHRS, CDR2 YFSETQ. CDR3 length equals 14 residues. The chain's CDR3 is CASSFDSAQGGYTF. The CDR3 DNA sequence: TGCGCCAGCAGCTTTGATAGCGCACAGGGTGGCTACACCTTC.

DNA for the CDR3: TGTGCCAGCAGCGTAGTTTTTCCGGGAGCAGGGAGTACTGAAGCTTTCTTT. Translated, it gives CASSVVFPGAGSTEAFF. This rearrangement joins TRBV9 to TRBJ1-1; D may be TRBD1 (5 bases). Germline values: CDR1 SGDLS, CDR2 YYNGEE. The V end lost 0 bases, the J end lost 5 bases, and 20 bases lay between the germline ends. The CDR3 contains 17 residues.

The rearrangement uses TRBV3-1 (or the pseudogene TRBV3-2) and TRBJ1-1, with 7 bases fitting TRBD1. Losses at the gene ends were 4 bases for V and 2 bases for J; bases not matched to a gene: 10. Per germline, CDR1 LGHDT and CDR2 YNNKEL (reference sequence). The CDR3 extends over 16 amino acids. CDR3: CASSPGGPGGNTEAFF. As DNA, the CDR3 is TGTGCCAGCAGCCCAGGGGGACCCGGGGGAAACACTGAAGCTTTCTTT.

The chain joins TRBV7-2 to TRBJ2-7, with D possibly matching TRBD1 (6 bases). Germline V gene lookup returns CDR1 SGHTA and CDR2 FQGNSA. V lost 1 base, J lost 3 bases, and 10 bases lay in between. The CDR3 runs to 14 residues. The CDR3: CASSLVTGIYEQYF. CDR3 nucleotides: TGTGCCAGCAGCTTAGTTACAGGGATCTACGAGCAGTACTTC. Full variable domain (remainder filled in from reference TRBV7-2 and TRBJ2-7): GAGVSQSPSNKVTEKGKDVELRCDPISGHTALYWYRQSLGQGLEFLIYFQGNSAPDKSGLPSDRFSAERTGGSVSTLTIQRTQQEDSAVYLCASSLVTGIYEQYFGPGTRLTVT.

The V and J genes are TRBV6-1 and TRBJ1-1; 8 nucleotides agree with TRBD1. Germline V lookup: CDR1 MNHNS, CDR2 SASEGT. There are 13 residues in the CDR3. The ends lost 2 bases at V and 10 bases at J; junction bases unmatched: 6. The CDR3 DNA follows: TGTGCCAGCAGTGAATCCCAGGGGGCTGGAGCTTTCTTT. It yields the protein CASSESQGAGAFF.

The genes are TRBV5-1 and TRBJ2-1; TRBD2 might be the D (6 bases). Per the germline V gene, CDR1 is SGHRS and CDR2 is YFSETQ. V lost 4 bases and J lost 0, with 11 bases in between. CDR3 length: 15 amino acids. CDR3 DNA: TGCGCCAGCAGCCGGGACTCGAGCTCCTACAATGAGCAGTTCTTC. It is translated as CASSRDSSSYNEQFF.

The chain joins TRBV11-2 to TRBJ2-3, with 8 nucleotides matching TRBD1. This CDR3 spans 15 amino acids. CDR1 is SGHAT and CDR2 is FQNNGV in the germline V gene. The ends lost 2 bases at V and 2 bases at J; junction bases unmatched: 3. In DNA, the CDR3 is TGTGCCAGCAGCTTATTGACAGGGGTCACAGATACGCAGTATTTT. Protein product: CASSLLTGVTDTQYF. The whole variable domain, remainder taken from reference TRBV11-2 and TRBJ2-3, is EAGVAQSPRYKIIEKRQSVAFWCNPISGHATLYWYQQILGQGPKLLIQFQNNGVVDDSQLPKDRFSAERLKGVDSTLKIQPAKLEDSAVYLCASSLLTGVTDTQYFGPGTRLTVL.

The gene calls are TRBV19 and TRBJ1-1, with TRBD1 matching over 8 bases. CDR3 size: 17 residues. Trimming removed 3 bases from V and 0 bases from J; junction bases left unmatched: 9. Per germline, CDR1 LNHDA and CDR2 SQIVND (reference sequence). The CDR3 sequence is CASSIGDRTRLNTEAFF. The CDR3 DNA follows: TGTGCCAGTAGTATTGGGGACAGGACTCGCCTGAACACTGAAGCTTTCTTT.

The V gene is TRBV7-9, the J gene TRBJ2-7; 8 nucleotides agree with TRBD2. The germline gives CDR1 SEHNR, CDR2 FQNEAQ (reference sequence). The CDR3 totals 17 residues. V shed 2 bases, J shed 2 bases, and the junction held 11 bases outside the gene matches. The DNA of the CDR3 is TGTGCCAGCAGCTTAAGCCTTGGACTAGCAAGACCCTACGAGCAGTACTTC. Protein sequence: CASSLSLGLARPYEQYF.

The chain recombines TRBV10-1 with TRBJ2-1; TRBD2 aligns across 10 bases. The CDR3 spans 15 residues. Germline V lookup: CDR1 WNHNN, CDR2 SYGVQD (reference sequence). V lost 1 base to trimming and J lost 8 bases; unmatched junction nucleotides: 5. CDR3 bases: TGCGCCAGCAGTGAGTTATCTAGCGGGGGCTATGAGCAGTTCTTC. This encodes CASSELSSGGYEQFF.

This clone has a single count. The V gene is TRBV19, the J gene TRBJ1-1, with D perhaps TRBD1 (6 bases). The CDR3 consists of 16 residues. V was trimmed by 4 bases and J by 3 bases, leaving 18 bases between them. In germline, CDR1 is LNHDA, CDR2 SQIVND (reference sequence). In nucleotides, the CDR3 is TGTGCCAGTAGTAAGGACAGTATACACGGTGACACTGAAGCTTTCTTT. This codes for CASSKDSIHGDTEAFF.

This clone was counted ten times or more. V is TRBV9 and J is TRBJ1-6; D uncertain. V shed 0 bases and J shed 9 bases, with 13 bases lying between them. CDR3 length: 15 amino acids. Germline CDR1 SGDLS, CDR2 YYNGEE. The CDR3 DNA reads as TGTGCCAGCAGCGTAGATGTTTCACCGAGTTCACCCCTCCACTTT. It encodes CASSVDVSPSSPLHF.

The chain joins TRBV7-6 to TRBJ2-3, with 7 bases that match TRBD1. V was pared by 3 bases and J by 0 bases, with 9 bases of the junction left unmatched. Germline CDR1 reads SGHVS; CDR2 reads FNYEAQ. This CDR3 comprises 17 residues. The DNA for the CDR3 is TGTGCCAGCAGCTTTCGCATCGGACAGGTTAGCACAGATACGCAGTATTTT. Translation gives CASSFRIGQVSTDTQYF.